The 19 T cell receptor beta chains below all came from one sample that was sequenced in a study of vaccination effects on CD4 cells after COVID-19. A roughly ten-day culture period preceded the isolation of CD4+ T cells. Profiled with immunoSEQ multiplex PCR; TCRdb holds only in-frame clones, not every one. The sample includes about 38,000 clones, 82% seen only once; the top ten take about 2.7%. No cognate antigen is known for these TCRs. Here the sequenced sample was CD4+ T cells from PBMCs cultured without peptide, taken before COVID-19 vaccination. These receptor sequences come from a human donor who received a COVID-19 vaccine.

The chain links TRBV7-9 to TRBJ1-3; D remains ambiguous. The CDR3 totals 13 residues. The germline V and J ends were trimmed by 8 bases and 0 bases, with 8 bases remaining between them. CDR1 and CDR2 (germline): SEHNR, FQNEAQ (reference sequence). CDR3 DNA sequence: TGTGCCAGCTCTCGGAGCTCTGGAAACACCATATATTTT. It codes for CASSRSSGNTIYF.

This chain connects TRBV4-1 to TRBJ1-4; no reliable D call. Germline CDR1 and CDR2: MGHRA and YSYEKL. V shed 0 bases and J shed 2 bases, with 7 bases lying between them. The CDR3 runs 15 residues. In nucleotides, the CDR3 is TGCGCCAGCAGCCAAGAGCCCAGGACTAATGAAAAACTGTTTTTT. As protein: CASSQEPRTNEKLFF.

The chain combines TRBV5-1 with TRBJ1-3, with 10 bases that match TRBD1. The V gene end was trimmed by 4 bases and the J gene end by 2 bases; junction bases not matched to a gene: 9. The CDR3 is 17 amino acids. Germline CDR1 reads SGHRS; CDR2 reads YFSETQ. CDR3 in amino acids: CASSRLSGQGAGNTIYF. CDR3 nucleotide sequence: TGCGCCAGCAGCCGCCTATCCGGACAGGGGGCTGGAAACACCATATATTTT.

The CDR3 loop is CASGRWGTYSWETQYF. CDR3 DNA: TGTGCCAGCGGGCGCTGGGGAACCTATTCTTGGGAGACCCAGTACTTC. This chain joins TRBV2 and TRBJ2-5; the D is unclear. V lost 8 bases and J 5 bases, leaving 24 bases between the germline ends. Germline CDR1 SNHLY, CDR2 FYNNEI. This CDR3 is 16 amino acids long.

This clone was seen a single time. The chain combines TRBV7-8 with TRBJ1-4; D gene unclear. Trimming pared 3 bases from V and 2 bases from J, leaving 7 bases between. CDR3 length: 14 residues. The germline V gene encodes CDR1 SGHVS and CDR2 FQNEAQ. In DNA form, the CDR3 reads TGTGCCAGCAGCTTCCCGGAGACTAATGAAAAACTGTTTTTT. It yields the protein CASSFPETNEKLFF.

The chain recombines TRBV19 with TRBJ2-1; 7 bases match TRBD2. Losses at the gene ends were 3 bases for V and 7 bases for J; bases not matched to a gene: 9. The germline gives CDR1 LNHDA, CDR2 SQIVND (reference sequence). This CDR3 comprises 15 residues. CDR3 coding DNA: TGTGCCAGTAGTATCGCGGGGGAAGTACTAAATGAGCAGTTCTTC. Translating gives CASSIAGEVLNEQFF. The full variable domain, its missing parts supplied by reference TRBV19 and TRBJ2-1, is DGGITQSPKYLFRKEGQNVTLSCEQNLNHDAMYWYRQDPGQGLRLIYYSQIVNDFQKGDIAEGYSVSREKKESFPLTVTSAQKNPTAFYLCASSIAGEVLNEQFFGPGTRLTVL.

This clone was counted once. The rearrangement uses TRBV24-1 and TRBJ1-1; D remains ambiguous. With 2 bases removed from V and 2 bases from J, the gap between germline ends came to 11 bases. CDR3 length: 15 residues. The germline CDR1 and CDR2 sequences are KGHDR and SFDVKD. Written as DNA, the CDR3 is TGTGCCACCAGTGATTCCCGGGGAGGCAACACTGAAGCTTTCTTT. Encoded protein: CATSDSRGGNTEAFF.

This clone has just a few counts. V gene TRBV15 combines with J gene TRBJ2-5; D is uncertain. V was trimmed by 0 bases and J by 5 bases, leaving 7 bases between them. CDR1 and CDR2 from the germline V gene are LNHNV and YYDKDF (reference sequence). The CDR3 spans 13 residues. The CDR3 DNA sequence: TGTGCCACCAGCAGAGACATTGGCGAGACCCAGTACTTC. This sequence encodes CATSRDIGETQYF.

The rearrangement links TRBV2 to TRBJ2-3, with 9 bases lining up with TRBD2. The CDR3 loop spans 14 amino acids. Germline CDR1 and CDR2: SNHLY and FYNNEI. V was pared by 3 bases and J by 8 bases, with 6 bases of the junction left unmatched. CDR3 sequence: CASSEWRGGGTQYF. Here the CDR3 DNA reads TGTGCCAGCAGTGAGTGGCGGGGGGGCGGTACGCAGTATTTT.

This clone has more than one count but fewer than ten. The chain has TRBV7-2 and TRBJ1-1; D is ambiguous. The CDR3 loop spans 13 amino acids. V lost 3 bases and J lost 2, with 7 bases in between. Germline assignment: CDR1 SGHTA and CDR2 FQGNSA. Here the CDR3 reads CASSFSVNTEAFF. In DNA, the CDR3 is TGTGCCAGCAGCTTCAGCGTCAACACTGAAGCTTTCTTT.

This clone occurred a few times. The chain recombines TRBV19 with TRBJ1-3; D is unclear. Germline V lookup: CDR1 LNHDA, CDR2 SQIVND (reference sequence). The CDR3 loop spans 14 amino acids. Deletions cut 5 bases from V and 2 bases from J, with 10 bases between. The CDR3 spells CASSRGNAGNTIYF. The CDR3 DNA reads TGTGCCAGTAGTCGAGGGAATGCTGGAAACACCATATATTTT.

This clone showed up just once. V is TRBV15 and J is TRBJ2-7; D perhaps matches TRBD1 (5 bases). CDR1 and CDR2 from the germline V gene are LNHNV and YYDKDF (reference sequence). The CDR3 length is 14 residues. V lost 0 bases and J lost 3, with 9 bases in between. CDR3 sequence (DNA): TGTGCCACCAGCAGAGAGCAGGGTTACTACGAGCAGTACGTC. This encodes CATSREQGYYEQYV.

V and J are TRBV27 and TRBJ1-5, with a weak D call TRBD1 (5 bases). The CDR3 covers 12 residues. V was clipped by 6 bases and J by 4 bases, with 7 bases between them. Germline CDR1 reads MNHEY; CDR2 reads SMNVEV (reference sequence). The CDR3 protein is CASSRQNQPQHF. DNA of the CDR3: TGTGCCAGCAGCCGACAGAATCAGCCCCAGCATTTT.

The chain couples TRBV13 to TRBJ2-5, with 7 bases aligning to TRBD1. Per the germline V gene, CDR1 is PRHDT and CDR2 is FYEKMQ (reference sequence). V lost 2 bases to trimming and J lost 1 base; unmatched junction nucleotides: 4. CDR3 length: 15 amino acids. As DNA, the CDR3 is TGTGCCAGCAGCTTATCCAGGGACAGCCAAGAGACCCAGTACTTC. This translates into CASSLSRDSQETQYF. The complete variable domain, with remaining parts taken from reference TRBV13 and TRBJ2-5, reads AAGVIQSPRHLIKEKRETATLKCYPIPRHDTVYWYQQGPGQDPQFLISFYEKMQSDKGSIPDRFSAQQFSDYHSELNMSSLELGDSALYFCASSLSRDSQETQYFGPGTRLLVL.

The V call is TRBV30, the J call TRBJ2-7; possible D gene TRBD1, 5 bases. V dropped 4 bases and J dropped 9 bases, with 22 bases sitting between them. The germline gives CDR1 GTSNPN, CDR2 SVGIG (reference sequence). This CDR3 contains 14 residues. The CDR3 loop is CAWNLGSGPLGQYV. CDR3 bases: TGTGCCTGGAACTTAGGTTCAGGGCCCTTGGGGCAGTACGTC.

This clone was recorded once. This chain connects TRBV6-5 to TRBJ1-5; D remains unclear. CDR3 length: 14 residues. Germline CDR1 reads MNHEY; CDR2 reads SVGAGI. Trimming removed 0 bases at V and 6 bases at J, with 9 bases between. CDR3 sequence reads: CASSYSRSGQPQHF. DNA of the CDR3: TGTGCCAGCAGTTACTCGAGGTCTGGTCAGCCCCAGCATTTT.

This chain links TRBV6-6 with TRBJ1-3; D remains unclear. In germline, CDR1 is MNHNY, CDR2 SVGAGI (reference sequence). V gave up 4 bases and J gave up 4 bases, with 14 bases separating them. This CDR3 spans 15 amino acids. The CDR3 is CASSLLTGEGNTIYF. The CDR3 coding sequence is TGTGCCAGCAGTTTACTCACCGGGGAGGGAAACACCATATATTTT.

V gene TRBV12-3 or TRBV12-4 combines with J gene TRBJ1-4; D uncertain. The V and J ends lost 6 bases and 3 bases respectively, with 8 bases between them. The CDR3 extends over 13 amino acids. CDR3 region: CASRVTPNEKLFF. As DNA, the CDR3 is TGTGCCAGCAGAGTGACACCTAATGAAAAACTGTTTTTT.

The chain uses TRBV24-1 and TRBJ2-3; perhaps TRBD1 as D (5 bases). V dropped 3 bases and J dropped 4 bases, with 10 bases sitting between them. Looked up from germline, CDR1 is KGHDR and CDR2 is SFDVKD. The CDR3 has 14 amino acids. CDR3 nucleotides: TGTGCCACCAGTGATCCAAGGGGTTCAGATACGCAGTATTTT. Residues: CATSDPRGSDTQYF.